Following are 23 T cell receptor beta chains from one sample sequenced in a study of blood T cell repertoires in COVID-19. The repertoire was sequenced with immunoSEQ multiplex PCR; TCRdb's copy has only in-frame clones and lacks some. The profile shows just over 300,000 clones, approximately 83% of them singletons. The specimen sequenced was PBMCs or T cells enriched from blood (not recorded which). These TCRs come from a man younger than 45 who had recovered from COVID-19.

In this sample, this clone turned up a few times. This chain's CDR3 is CASSLNSETQYF. The CDR3 nucleotides are TGTGCCAGCAGCTTAAATAGTGAGACCCAGTACTTC. The chain couples TRBV7-3 to TRBJ2-5; no clear D gene. Germline V gene sequence: CDR1 SGHTA, CDR2 FQGTGA. V lost 1 base and J lost 5, with 5 bases in between. The CDR3 has 12 amino acids.

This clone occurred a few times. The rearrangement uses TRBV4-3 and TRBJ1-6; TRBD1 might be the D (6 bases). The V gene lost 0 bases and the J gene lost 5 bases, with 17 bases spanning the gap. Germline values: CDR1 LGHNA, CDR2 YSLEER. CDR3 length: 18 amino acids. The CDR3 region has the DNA TGCGCCAGCAGCCAAGAAAGACAGGCGGCAATTAATAATTCACCCCTCCACTTT. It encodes CASSQERQAAINNSPLHF.

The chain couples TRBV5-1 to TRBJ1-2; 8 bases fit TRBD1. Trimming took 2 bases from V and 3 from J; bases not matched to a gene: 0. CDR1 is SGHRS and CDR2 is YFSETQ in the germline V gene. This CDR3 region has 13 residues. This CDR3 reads CASSLQGDYGYTF. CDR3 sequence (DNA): TGCGCCAGCAGCTTACAGGGGGACTATGGCTACACCTTC.

CDR3 residues: CASSLDRYSYEQYF. The CDR3 nucleotides are TGCGCCAGCAGCCTAGACAGATACTCCTACGAGCAGTACTTC. The chain carries TRBV4-1 and TRBJ2-7; perhaps TRBD1 as D (5 bases). The CDR3 has 14 amino acids. Looked up from germline, CDR1 is MGHRA and CDR2 is YSYEKL. V was clipped by 4 bases and J by 0 bases, with 10 bases between them.

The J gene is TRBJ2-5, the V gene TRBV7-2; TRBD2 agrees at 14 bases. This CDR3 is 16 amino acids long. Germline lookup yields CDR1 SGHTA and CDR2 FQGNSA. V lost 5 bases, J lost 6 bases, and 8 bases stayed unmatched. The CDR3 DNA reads TGTGCCAGCAGCCTCACCGGGACTAGCGGGGGACAGACCCAGTACTTC. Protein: CASSLTGTSGGQTQYF.

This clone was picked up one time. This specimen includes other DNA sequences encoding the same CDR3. In DNA, the CDR3 is TGTGCCAGCAGCTTAAGGACAGCTAACTATGGCTACACCTTC. It yields the protein CASSLRTANYGYTF. The chain uses TRBV7-2 and TRBJ1-2, with D tentatively TRBD1 (6 bases). The CDR3 covers 14 residues. Trimming removed 2 bases from V and 0 bases from J, with 7 bases in between. In germline, CDR1 is SGHTA, CDR2 FQGNSA.

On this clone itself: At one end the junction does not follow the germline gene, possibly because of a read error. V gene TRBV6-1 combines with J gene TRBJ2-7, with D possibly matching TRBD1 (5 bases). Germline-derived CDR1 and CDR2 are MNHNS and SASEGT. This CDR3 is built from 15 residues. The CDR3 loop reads CASSKAVTASYEQYF. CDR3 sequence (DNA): TGTGCCAGCAGTAAAGCAGTGACAGCATCCTACGAGCAGTACTTC.

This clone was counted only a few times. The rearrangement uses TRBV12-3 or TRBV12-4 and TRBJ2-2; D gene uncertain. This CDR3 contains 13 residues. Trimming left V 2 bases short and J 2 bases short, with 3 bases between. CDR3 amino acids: CASSLLNTGELFF. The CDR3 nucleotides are TGTGCCAGCAGTTTACTTAACACCGGGGAGCTGTTTTTT.

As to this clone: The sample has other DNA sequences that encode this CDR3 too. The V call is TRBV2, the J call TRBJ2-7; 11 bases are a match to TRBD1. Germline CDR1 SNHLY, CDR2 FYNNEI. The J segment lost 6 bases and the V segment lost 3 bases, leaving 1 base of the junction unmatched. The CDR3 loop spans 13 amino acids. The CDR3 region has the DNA TGTGCCAGCAGTGAGGGACAGGGGGGCGAGCAGTACTTC. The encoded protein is CASSEGQGGEQYF.

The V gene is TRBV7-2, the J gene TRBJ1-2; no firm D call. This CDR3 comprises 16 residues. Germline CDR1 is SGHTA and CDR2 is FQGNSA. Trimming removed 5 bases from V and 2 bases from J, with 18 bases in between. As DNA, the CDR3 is TGTGCCAGCAGCCTACACGCGGGAGGGTCCAACTATGGCTACACCTTC. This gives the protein CASSLHAGGSNYGYTF.

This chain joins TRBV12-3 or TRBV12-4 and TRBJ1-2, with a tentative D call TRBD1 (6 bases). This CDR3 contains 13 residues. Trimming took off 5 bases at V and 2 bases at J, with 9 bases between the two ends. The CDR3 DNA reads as TGTGCCAGCAGTCAGGGGCGCAACTATGGCTACACCTTC. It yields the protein CASSQGRNYGYTF.

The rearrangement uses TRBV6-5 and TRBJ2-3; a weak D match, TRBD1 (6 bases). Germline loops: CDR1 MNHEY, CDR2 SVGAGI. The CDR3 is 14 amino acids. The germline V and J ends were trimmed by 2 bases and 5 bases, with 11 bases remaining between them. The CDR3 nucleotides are TGTGCCAGCAGTTACGAGGGGGTAGGAGATACGCAGTATTTT. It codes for CASSYEGVGDTQYF.

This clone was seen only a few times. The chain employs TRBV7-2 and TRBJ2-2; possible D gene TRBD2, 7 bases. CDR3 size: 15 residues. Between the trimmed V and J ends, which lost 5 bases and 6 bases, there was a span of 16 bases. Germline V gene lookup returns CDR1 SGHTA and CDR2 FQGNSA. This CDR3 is CASSLVGGAAGELFF. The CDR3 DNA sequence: TGTGCCAGCAGCCTCGTGGGGGGGGCCGCCGGGGAGCTGTTTTTT.

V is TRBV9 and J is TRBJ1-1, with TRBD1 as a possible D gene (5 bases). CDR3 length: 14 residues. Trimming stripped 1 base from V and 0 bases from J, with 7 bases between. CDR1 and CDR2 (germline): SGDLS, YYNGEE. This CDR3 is CASSVKGMNTEAFF. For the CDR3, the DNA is TGTGCCAGCAGCGTAAAGGGGATGAACACTGAAGCTTTCTTT.

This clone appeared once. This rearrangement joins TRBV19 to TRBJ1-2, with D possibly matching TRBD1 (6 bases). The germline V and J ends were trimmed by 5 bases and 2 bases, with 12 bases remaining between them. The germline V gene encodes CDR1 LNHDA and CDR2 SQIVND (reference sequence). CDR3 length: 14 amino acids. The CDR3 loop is CASSPSGTNYGYTF. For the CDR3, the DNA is TGTGCCAGTAGTCCAAGCGGGACAAACTATGGCTACACCTTC.

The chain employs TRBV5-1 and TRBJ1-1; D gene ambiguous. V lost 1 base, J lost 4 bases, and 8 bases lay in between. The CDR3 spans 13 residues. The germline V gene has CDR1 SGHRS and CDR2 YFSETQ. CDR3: CASSLTDSTEAFF. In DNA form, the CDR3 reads TGCGCCAGCAGCTTGACAGATTCCACTGAAGCTTTCTTT.

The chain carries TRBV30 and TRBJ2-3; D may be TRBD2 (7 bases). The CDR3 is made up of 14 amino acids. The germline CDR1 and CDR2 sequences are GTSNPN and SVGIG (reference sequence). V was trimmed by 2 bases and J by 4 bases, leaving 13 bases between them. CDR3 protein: CAWSRGGAPDTQYF. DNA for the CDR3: TGTGCCTGGAGTAGGGGGGGCGCGCCAGATACGCAGTATTTT.

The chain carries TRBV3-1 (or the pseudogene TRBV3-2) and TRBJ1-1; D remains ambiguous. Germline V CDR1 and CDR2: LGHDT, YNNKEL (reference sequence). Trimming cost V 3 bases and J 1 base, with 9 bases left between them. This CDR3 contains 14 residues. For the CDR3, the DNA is TGTGCCAGCAGCCAGGCTACAGCGAACACTGAAGCTTTCTTT. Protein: CASSQATANTEAFF.

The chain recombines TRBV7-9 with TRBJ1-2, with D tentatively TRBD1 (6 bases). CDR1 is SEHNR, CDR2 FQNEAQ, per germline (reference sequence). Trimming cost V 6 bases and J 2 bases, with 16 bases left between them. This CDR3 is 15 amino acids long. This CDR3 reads CASRSDSRSNYGYTF. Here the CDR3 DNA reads TGTGCCAGCAGATCGGACAGCCGGTCAAACTATGGCTACACCTTC.

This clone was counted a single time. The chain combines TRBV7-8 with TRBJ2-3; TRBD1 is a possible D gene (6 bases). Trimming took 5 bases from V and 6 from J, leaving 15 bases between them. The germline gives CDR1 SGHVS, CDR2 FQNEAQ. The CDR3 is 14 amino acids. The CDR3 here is CASSHPGQGDTQYF. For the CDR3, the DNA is TGTGCCAGCAGCCACCCGGGGCAGGGGGATACGCAGTATTTT.

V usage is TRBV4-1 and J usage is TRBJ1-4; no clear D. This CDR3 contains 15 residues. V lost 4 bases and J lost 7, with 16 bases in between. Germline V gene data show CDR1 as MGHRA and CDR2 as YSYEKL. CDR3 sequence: CASSPPRQVAEKLFF. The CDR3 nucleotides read TGCGCCAGCAGCCCACCTCGGCAGGTCGCTGAAAAACTGTTTTTT.

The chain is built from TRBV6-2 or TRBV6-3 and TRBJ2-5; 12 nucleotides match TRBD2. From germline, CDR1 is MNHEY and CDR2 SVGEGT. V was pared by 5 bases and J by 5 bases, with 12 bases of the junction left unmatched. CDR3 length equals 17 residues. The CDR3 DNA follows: TGTGCCAGCAGTGGGTTTATAGGACTAGCGGGGTCGGAGACCCAGTACTTC. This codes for CASSGFIGLAGSETQYF.

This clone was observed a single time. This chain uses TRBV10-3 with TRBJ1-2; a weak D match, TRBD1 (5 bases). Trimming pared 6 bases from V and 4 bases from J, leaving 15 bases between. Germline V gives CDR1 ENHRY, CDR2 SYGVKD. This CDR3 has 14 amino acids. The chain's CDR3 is CAIRRGPEGYGYTF. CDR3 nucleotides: TGTGCCATCAGAAGGGGCCCGGAGGGCTATGGCTACACCTTC.